This T cell receptor beta chain is drawn from a study of human T cells and chemical hapten exposure. On the study more broadly: Patients, chiefly female, had alopecia areata, totalis or universalis. Among samples, TCR yields varied mainly because of small differences in pooled library volume. Points from the study as a whole: There were significantly more large CDR3 similarity clusters among expanded TCRs than among controls. There was a positive correlation between PT1 expanded TCR counts and patch test score.

The time point is: patch test 3, about 24 weeks after DPC sensitization. Regarding treatment: therapeutic diphenylcyclopropenone sensitization with weekly scalp DPC. A single record per CDR3 protein comes from TCRdb applying MiXCR to the RACE reads. The table lists about 160,000 distinct CDR3 sequences, about 30% of them singletons, with 2% to 2.5% in the top ten. Remarks on this clonotype: Its antigen is not identified.

The CDR3 has 15 residues. Germline CDR1 is KGHSH and CDR2 is LQKENI. Trimming took 3 bases from V and 11 from J; bases not matched to a gene: 11. This chain joins TRBV18 and TRBJ1-5; 9 bases line up with TRBD1. The clonotype was recovered from a woman aged 18-35 years with alopecia areata. Some clones in this sample may be carry-over from other donors' samples. The sequencing here drew on whole blood, taken in connection with sensitization to the hapten diphenylcyclopropenone (DPC). This CDR3 reads CASSPRDRVLGAQHF. DNA for the CDR3: TGTGCCAGCTCACCCCGGGACAGGGTCCTGGGGGCCCAGCATTTT.